The entry that follows covers one TCR beta chain sequence. Generated by immunoSEQ multiplex PCR, the TCRdb table keeps only in-frame clones and is missing some. The sample yields tens of thousands of clones, 70% to 85% seen once. Trimming pared 3 bases from V and 3 bases from J, leaving 9 bases between. The CDR3 totals 14 residues. CDR1 and CDR2 (germline): SGDLS, YYNGEE. This specimen belongs to a study of T cell responses to AZD1222 COVID-19 vaccine. V and J are TRBV9 and TRBJ2-2, with a weak D call TRBD2 (5 bases). The sequences come from peripheral blood, collected on day 0 of AZD1222 vaccination. This sequence was found in an adult in good health. CDR3 DNA: TGTGCCAGCAGCGGAGGGCTTTACACCGGGGAGCTGTTTTTT. Its translation: CASSGGLYTGELFF. Based on the CDR3 plus reference TRBV9 and TRBJ2-2, the full variable domain is DSGVTQTPKHLITATGQRVTLRCSPRSGDLSVYWYQQSLDQGLQFLIQYYNGEERAKGNILERFSAQQFPDLHSELNLSSLELGDSALYFCASSGGLYTGELFFGEGSRLTVL.